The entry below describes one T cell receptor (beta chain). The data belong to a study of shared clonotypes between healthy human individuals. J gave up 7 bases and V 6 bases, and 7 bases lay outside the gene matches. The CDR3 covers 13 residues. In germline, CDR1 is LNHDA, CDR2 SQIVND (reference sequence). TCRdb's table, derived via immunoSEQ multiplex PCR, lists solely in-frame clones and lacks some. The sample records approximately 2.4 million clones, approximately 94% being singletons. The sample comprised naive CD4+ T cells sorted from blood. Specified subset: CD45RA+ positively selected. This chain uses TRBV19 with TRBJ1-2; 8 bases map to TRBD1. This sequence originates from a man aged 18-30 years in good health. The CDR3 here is CASSRTGSGGYTF. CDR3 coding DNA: TGTGCCAGTAGCCGGACAGGGTCGGGTGGCTACACCTTC.